This record looks at one T cell receptor (beta chain) sequence and its context. Its specificity is not known. This sample was included in a study of T cells after yellow fever vaccination. Overall study context: Where fractions had low cell numbers, libraries were prepared from them with the SMART-Seq v4 Ultra Low Input RNA kit. Study findings and constraints: Some clonotypes, a small share, were shared between CD4 and CD8 compartments. Abundant clonotypes from the bulk population could get into FACS-sorted repertoires as contaminants.

Template switching by 5'RACE produced TCR cDNA, adding a universal primer site and UMIs. MiXCR, applied by TCRdb to the 5' RACE reads, yields one record per CDR3 protein. Among about 340,000 distinct CDR3 sequences listed, roughly 4.3% were seen once. The V segment lost 6 bases and the J segment 8 bases; nucleotides outside the gene matches: 10. The CDR3 runs to 15 residues. The receptor was isolated from a man aged 18 to 30 who received the YFV17D yellow fever vaccine. Specimen: PBMCs, collected 5 days after the yellow fever booster vaccination. The gene calls are TRBV12-3 or TRBV12-4 and TRBJ1-4; 9 bases map to TRBD1. This CDR3 reads CASRAPGQGDEKLFF. The CDR3 DNA follows: TGTGCCAGCAGAGCTCCGGGACAGGGAGACGAAAAACTGTTTTTT.